The T cell receptor (beta chain) described here comes from a study of CD4+ T cells in melanoma. Libraries were prepared by immunoSEQ multiplex PCR; TCRdb keeps only in-frame clonotypes and omits some of them. The sample has about 140,000 clones; nearly 95% are singletons. This CDR3 is built from 12 residues. CDR1 SNHLY and CDR2 FYNNEI come from the germline V gene. V dropped 6 bases and J dropped 8; count of bases not matched to a gene: 6. The sequence was obtained from a human donor with melanoma. The chain is built from TRBV2 and TRBJ1-1; 7 bases line up with TRBD1. The CDR3 coding sequence is TGTGCCAGCAGGACTGACAGGGTCGAAGCTTTCTTT. This codes for CASRTDRVEAFF.